Listed here is a single T cell receptor (beta chain). Its matching antigen is unknown. This entry comes from a study of cytomegalovirus exposure and HLA in healthy donors. Whole-study results and caveats: In a later analysis, approximately 18,000 TCR beta sequences were associated with HLA alleles at 0.05 false discovery rate. Accurate HLA-A and HLA-B prediction from TCR beta sequences was reported for most subjects. Both high specificity and high sensitivity reportedly marked the classifier's diagnosis of cytomegalovirus status. For most TCR beta V segments, an earlier analysis put the productive rate at about 90% or about 30% of the time.

The PCR made use of 60 Vbeta and 13 Jbeta primers. Clones were sequenced by immunoSEQ multiplex PCR, and TCRdb holds only the in-frame ones, with some missing. The data contain 150,000 to 180,000 clones, roughly 83% of them singletons. CDR3 length: 13 amino acids. From germline, CDR1 is LNHDA and CDR2 SQIVND (reference sequence). Trimming cost V 3 bases and J 4 bases, with 7 bases left between them. What was sequenced was PBMCs. The rearrangement links TRBV19 to TRBJ1-5; the D is unclear. The source of this sequence is a man aged 30-40 years in good health and CMV-seropositive. CDR3 protein: CASSILGNQPQHF. Here the CDR3 DNA reads TGTGCCAGTAGTATTCTCGGGAATCAGCCCCAGCATTTT.